The 19 T cell receptor beta chains below come from one sample, sequenced in a study of CD8+ T cells in alopecia areata. Combined cutaneous lymph node cells underwent sorting by CD4, CD8alpha, NKG2D, NKG2ACE and additional markers. Following RNA extraction, reverse transcription yielded cDNA that acted as the sequencing template. Assay: immunoSEQ multiplex PCR; the TCRdb copy retains only in-frame clones and omits some. The sample has about 270,000 clones, none seen only once. Sample: CD4+ T cells sorted from a lymph node. The receptors originated from a C3H/HeJ mouse with alopecia areata. This line is of MHC haplotype H2-k.

This clone was seen a handful of times. The genes and germline here are from mouse. The CDR3 is cut off 4 residues early in the read; its end comes from the germline J gene. Other DNA variants within this sample encode the same CDR3. The chain carries TRBV13-1 and TRBJ2-4, with D perhaps matching TRBD2 (6 bases). CDR3 length equals 15 residues. Trimming left V 1 base short and J 0 bases short, with 9 bases between. In germline, CDR1 is NSHNY, CDR2 SYGAGN. CDR3 loop: CASSDLGSSQNTLYF. CDR3 DNA, as far as it was read: TGTGCCAGCAGTGATCTGGGGTCTAGTCAAAAC.

There are a few counts of this clone. The germline and genes are mouse ones. The read is 4 residues too short to cover the CDR3 end, so that end is filled in from the germline J gene. This chain connects TRBV14 to TRBJ2-2; 7 positions match TRBD1. V dropped 5 bases and J dropped 0; count of bases not matched to a gene: 4. The germline V gene encodes CDR1 SGHDT and CDR2 FRDEAV. The CDR3 is 15 residues long. The CDR3 here is CASRAGTANTGQLYF. CDR3 DNA, as far as it was read: TGTGCCAGCAGGGCCGGGACAGCAAACACCGGG.

Regarding this clone: Mouse germline and gene names are used. The read terminates 4 residues ahead of where the CDR3 ends, so the germline J gene completes it. The chain has TRBV17 and TRBJ2-5; D possibly corresponds to TRBD2 (5 bases). Looked up from germline, CDR1 is MNHDT and CDR2 is YYDKIL. The CDR3 totals 15 residues. Between the trimmed V and J ends, which lost 1 base and 2 bases, there was a span of 10 bases. Partial CDR3 DNA: TGTGCTAGCAGTAGAGTCGCTGGGCTCCAAGAC. Protein product: CASSRVAGLQD. The entire CDR3 is CASSRVAGLQDTQYF. Full variable domain (rest looked up from reference TRBV17 and TRBJ2-5): DTTVKQNPRYKLARVGKPVNLICSQTMNHDTMYWYQKKPNQAPKLLLFYYDKILNREADTFEKFQSSRPNNSFCSLYIGSAGLEYSAMYLCASSRVAGLQDTQYFGPGTRLLVL.

This clone was detected a few times. Gene names and germline match the mouse. The CDR3 end lies 4 residues beyond the end of the read and is filled in from the germline J gene. V is TRBV17 and J is TRBJ2-5; D remains unclear. Per the germline V gene, CDR1 is MNHDT and CDR2 is YYDKIL. The length of the CDR3 is 13 residues. CDR3: CASSSSPEDTQYF. CDR3 DNA (partial): TGTGCTAGCAGTAGTTCCCCAGAAGAC. Using reference TRBV17 and TRBJ2-5 for the parts outside the CDR3, the full variable domain is DTTVKQNPRYKLARVGKPVNLICSQTMNHDTMYWYQKKPNQAPKLLLFYYDKILNREADTFEKFQSSRPNNSFCSLYIGSAGLEYSAMYLCASSSSPEDTQYFGPGTRLLVL.

This clone was detected many times. Each gene name is a mouse one. The read falls 4 residues short of the CDR3 end, and the missing part is taken from the germline J gene. This sample includes further DNA sequences coding for the same CDR3. V usage is TRBV1 and J usage is TRBJ2-2, with D perhaps TRBD2 (7 bases). CDR1 is NSQYPW and CDR2 is LRSPGD in the germline V gene (reference sequence). V shed 1 base and J shed 4 bases, with 10 bases lying between them. The CDR3 totals 15 residues. The part of the CDR3 DNA that was read is TGCACCTGCAGTGCAGGGGGGGCGGGCACCGGG. It codes for CTCSAGGAGTG. The full-length CDR3 reads as CTCSAGGAGTGQLYF. Complete variable domain (other parts from reference TRBV1 and TRBJ2-2): VTLLEQNPRWRLVPRGQAVNLRCILKNSQYPWMSWYQQDLQKQLQWLFTLRSPGDKEVKSLPGADYLATRVTDTELRLQVANMSQGRTLYCTCSAGGAGTGQLYFGEGSKLTVL.

This clone was detected only a few times. Here the gene names and germline are mouse. The same CDR3 arises from other DNA sequences in this sample as well. The CDR3 sequence is CASSVTGVTGQLYF. The part of the CDR3 DNA that was read is TGTGCCAGCAGTGTTACAGGGGTGACCGGG. The rearrangement joins TRBV13-1 to TRBJ2-2, with 7 nucleotides matching TRBD1. The read ends 4 residues before the CDR3 terminus; that terminus is restored from the germline J gene. The germline V gene encodes CDR1 NSHNY and CDR2 SYGAGN. This CDR3 spans 14 amino acids. The V gene end was trimmed by 3 bases and the J gene end by 5 bases; junction bases not matched to a gene: 4.

This clone was found a few times. Any gene name here is a mouse gene name. Coverage ceases 4 residues before the CDR3 finishes, and the germline J gene fills in the end. The J gene is TRBJ2-1, the V gene TRBV17; D unclear. Trimming shortened V by 7 bases and J by 1 base, and 11 bases separated the two germline ends. CDR1 and CDR2 (germline): MNHDT, YYDKIL. The CDR3 consists of 14 residues. This CDR3 is CASTPDKNYAEQFF. CDR3 DNA (partial): TGTGCTAGCACACCAGACAAAAACTATGCT.

This clone has a handful of counts. Gene labels here are mouse ones. Incomplete CDR3 DNA: TGTGCCAGCGGCCGCAGGGCGGGGAATTCGCCC. It translates to CASGRRAGNSP. The complete CDR3 reads CASGRRAGNSPLYF. The chain carries TRBV13-2 and TRBJ1-6, with D tentatively TRBD1 (5 bases). The read falls 3 residues short of the CDR3 end, and the missing part is taken from the germline J gene. TRBJ1-6 is treated as an ORF (open reading frame) with a function not yet certain. The V gene lost 5 bases and the J gene lost 7 bases, with 13 bases spanning the gap. This CDR3 region has 14 residues. Looked up from germline, CDR1 is NNHNN and CDR2 is SYGAGS (reference sequence).

This clone was counted between two and nine times. Mouse gene names and germline throughout. The CDR3 end falls 3 residues outside the read, so it is completed with the germline J gene. The chain carries TRBV5 and TRBJ1-6; 8 bases match TRBD1. TRBJ1-6 is assigned to the ORF class and has an uncertain function. Germline V gene data show CDR1 as LGHNA and CDR2 as YNLKQL (reference sequence). The junction had 7 bases not matched to a gene; V was cut back by 2 bases and J by 7 bases. This CDR3 region has 16 residues. The CDR3: CASSQTGGEGNSPLYF. The part of the CDR3 DNA that was read is TGTGCCAGCAGCCAAACAGGGGGGGAGGGAAATTCGCCC.

In this sample, this clone turned up a few times. Mouse gene names apply. The read terminates 4 residues before the CDR3 end, so the remaining end is supplied by the germline J gene. Other DNA sequences in this specimen translate into the identical CDR3. The V call is TRBV19, the J call TRBJ2-7, with unresolved D. Germline assignment: CDR1 FNHDT and CDR2 SITEND (reference sequence). This CDR3 has 11 amino acids. The covered CDR3 bases are TGTGCCAGCAGTATAAAGTAT. It yields the protein CASSIKY. The CDR3, in full, reads CASSIKYEQYF.

This clone has a handful of counts. All gene names here are mouse names. The sequenced fragment ends 4 residues before the CDR3 boundary, so the rest is inferred from the germline J gene. J is TRBJ2-4 and V is TRBV1, with a possible D match to TRBD1 (6 bases). The CDR3 covers 11 residues. Germline V gene sequence: CDR1 NSQYPW, CDR2 LRSPGD (reference sequence). CDR3 residues: CTCRDTNTLYF. The sequenced CDR3 bases are TGCACCTGTAGGGACACCAAC.

To note about this clone: Any gene name here is a mouse gene name. The read finishes 4 residues shy of the CDR3 end, and the germline J gene is used to complete it. The chain combines TRBV13-1 with TRBJ2-7; maybe TRBD1 (5 bases). CDR1 is NSHNY, CDR2 SYGAGN, per germline. The V gene lost 0 bases and the J gene lost 3 bases, with 10 bases spanning the gap. CDR3 length: 14 amino acids. The sequenced part of the CDR3 DNA is TGTGCCAGCAGTGATGACCCCGACAGCTAT. Translating gives CASSDDPDSY. The whole CDR3 protein is CASSDDPDSYEQYF.

This clone was counted a few times. Genes and germline come from the mouse. The CDR3 end is not reached by the read, which stops 4 residues before it; the germline J gene fills it in. Distinct nucleotide sequences in the sample also encode this CDR3. The chain has TRBV31 and TRBJ2-2; 9 bases align to TRBD2. This CDR3 spans 15 amino acids. Germline trimming cut 0 bases from V and 2 bases from J; bases unmatched to any gene: 1. Per germline, CDR1 GKSSPN and CDR2 SITVG. The CDR3 reads CAWSLGLGNTGQLYF. Partial CDR3 DNA: TGTGCCTGGAGTCTGGGACTGGGTAACACCGGG. The full variable domain, rest sourced from reference TRBV31 and TRBJ2-2, is AQTIHQWPVAEIKAVGSPLSLGCTIKGKSSPNLYWYWQATGGTLQQLFYSITVGQVESVVQLNLSASRPKDDQFILSTEKLLLSHSGFYLCAWSLGLGNTGQLYFGEGSKLTVL.

This clone was counted between two and nine times. Gene names and germline match the mouse. Read coverage stops 4 residues before the CDR3 terminus; the germline J gene supplies the remainder. The gene calls are TRBV17 and TRBJ2-5; 9 bases match TRBD1. V dropped 1 base and J dropped 3; count of bases not matched to a gene: 5. There are 16 residues in the CDR3. Germline CDR1 reads MNHDT; CDR2 reads YYDKIL. The CDR3 sequence: CASSRVLQGAQDTQYF. The CDR3 DNA, read in part, is TGTGCTAGCAGTAGAGTCTTACAGGGGGCTCAAGAC.

The table lists this clone with a few counts. Gene names denote mouse genes. The read finishes 4 residues shy of the CDR3 end, and the germline J gene is used to complete it. This chain uses TRBV13-1 with TRBJ2-3; 7 positions agree with TRBD1. Trimming cost V 5 bases and J 0 bases; bases outside gene matches: 6. This CDR3 has 15 residues. CDR1 and CDR2 from the germline V gene are NSHNY and SYGAGN. The CDR3 reads CASSQGQSSAETLYF. The part of the CDR3 DNA that was read is TGTGCCAGCAGCCAGGGACAGTCTAGTGCAGAA.

This clone occurred a few times. The genes and germline here are from mouse. Read coverage stops 4 residues before the CDR3 terminus; the germline J gene supplies the remainder. Other nucleotide sequences from this sample produce the same CDR3. The V call is TRBV13-1, the J call TRBJ2-7; TRBD1 matches 10 bases. This CDR3 has 14 residues. With 0 bases clipped from V and 3 bases from J, the junction kept 0 bases outside the gene matches. Germline CDR1 NSHNY, CDR2 SYGAGN. This chain's CDR3 is CASSDGDRGYEQYF. The CDR3 bases that were read are TGTGCCAGCAGTGATGGGGACAGGGGCTAT.

There are a few counts of this clone. Gene names and germline match the mouse. The CDR3 extends 4 residues past the end of the read, so its final part is completed from the germline J gene. V usage is TRBV13-2 and J usage is TRBJ2-3; 7 positions match TRBD2. Trimming cost V 0 bases and J 1 base; bases outside gene matches: 8. In germline, CDR1 is NNHNN, CDR2 SYGAGS (reference sequence). The CDR3 is 17 amino acids. The CDR3 here is CASGDARLGVGAETLYF. CDR3 DNA, as far as it was read: TGTGCCAGCGGTGATGCTCGGCTGGGGGTTGGTGCAGAA.

This clone was detected only a few times. The gene names here belong to mouse. The read ends 4 residues early relative to the CDR3; the germline J gene fills the gap. The chain employs TRBV1 and TRBJ1-2; TRBD1 aligns across 8 bases. The CDR3 length is 17 residues. The germline CDR1 and CDR2 sequences are NSQYPW and LRSPGD (reference sequence). The trim removed 0 bases at V and 4 bases at J, leaving 10 bases unmatched. The CDR3: CTCSADPPDRAGSDYTF. The sequenced CDR3 bases are TGCACCTGCAGTGCAGATCCCCCGGACAGGGCGGGCTCC.

Many counts were recorded for this clone. The germline and genes are mouse ones. The CDR3 end is not reached by the read, which stops 4 residues before it; the germline J gene fills it in. V and J are TRBV13-1 and TRBJ2-2, with TRBD1 identical over 10 bases. The CDR3 is made up of 15 amino acids. V shed 6 bases and J 1 base; nucleotides not matched to a gene: 3. Germline loops: CDR1 NSHNY, CDR2 SYGAGN. The CDR3 spells CASNRDRGNTGQLYF. CDR3 DNA, as far as it was read: TGTGCCAGCAACCGGGACAGGGGAAACACCGGG.